This TCR beta chain was documented in a study of shared clonotypes between healthy human individuals. For the study at large: Plates per donor: three CD4 naive, three CD4 memory, two CD8 naive, one CD8 memory. Study conclusions and caveats: All-four-donor shared clonotypes had higher generation probabilities than non-shared clonotypes did. Naive subsets generally had larger estimated richness than memory subsets.

Sequencing used immunoSEQ multiplex PCR; TCRdb keeps in-frame clones, though not all of them. The sample records about 2.3 million clones, under 95% being singletons. With respect to this clone: The antigen is not known.

V gave up 5 bases and J gave up 0 bases; unmatched junction bases: 12. This CDR3 is 16 amino acids long. Germline V CDR1 and CDR2: GTSNPN, SVGIG (reference sequence). Every one of the donors was a Caucasian adult that lived in Nashville, Tennessee. V is TRBV30 and J is TRBJ2-7, with TRBD2 matching 8 bases. The sequencing sample was made of naive CD4+ T cells from PBMCs. Sample subset: CD45RA+ positively selected. This TCR was sampled from a man between 18 and 29 years old in good health. Some clones in this sample may be carry-over from other donors' samples. The CDR3 nucleotides read TGTGCCTGGGAAGATCCTAGCGGGCTGACCTCCTACGAGCAGTACTTC. The encoded protein is CAWEDPSGLTSYEQYF. The variable domain in full, with the rest retrieved from reference TRBV30 and TRBJ2-7, is SQTIHQWPATLVQPVGSPLSLECTVEGTSNPNLYWYRQAAGRGLQLLFYSVGIGQISSEVPQNLSASRPQDRQFILSSKKLLLSDSGFYLCAWEDPSGLTSYEQYFGPGTRLTVT.